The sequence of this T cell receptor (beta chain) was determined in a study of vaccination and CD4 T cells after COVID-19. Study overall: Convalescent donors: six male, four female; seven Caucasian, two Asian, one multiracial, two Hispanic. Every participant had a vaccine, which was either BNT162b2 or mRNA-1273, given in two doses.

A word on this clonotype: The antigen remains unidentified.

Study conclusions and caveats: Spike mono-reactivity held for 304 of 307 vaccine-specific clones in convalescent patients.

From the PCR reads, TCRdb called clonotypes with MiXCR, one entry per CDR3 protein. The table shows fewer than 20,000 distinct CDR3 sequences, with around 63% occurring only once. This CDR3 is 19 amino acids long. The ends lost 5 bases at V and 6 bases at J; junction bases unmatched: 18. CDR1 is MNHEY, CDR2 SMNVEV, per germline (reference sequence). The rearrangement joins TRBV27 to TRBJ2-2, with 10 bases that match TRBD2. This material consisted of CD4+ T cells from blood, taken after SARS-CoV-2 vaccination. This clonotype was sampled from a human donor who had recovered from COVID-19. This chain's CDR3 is CASSPISGRSLLSPGELFF. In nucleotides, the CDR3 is TGTGCCAGCAGTCCTATTAGCGGGAGGTCCCTTCTGAGTCCCGGGGAGCTGTTTTTT.